The T cell receptor beta chain under discussion was sequenced for a study of blood T cells in healthy people across ages. Regarding the study as a whole: Roughly linear age-related decline in beta diversity appeared, significant by age roughly 40.

CDR1 and CDR2 from the germline V gene are DFQATT and SNEGSKA (reference sequence). This CDR3 is built from 15 residues. V shed 5 bases and J shed 8 bases, with 22 bases lying between them. The authors ran a second PCR of roughly 7 to 11 cycles using a sample-barcoded 5' primer and a J-beta primer mix. TCRdb redid the calling of the 5' RACE reads with MiXCR, one entry per CDR3 protein. The data contain 650,000 or so distinct CDR3 sequences, approximately 52% of them singletons. Details on this clonotype: Its antigen is currently unknown.

The TCR comes from a woman older than 75 in good health. V is TRBV20-1 and J is TRBJ2-1; D gene unclear. The sequencing input was blood. CDR3 DNA: TGCAGTGCTCCTCACCGGGCGACGCTTGGGGATGAGCAGTTCTTC. Encoded protein: CSAPHRATLGDEQFF.